The rows below give T cell receptor beta chains drawn from one sample of a study of T cells in Graves' hyperthyroidism and ophthalmopathy. From the multiplex PCR reads, TCRdb called clonotypes with MiXCR, one entry per CDR3 protein. The data hold about 24,000 distinct CDR3 sequences, with about 49% observed a single time. Sequencing was done on a sample of blood. The receptor source for this set is a woman aged 35 to 49 with Graves' hyperthyroidism that later progressed to Graves' ophthalmopathy. The CDR3 runs from the conserved cysteine through the conserved F or W. The order of the fields is V gene, J gene, CDR3 protein.

TRBV13,TRBJ2-1,CASSHRTSGTNEQFF
TRBV7-2,TRBJ1-6,CASSLTGGSSPLHF
TRBV19,TRBJ1-5,CAIAAEPLAQPQHF
TRBV2,TRBJ2-2,CASSEDRSHTGELFF
TRBV20-1,TRBJ2-3,CSAREWTSSTDTQYF
TRBV5-6,TRBJ2-5,CASSLEGGSTVGTQYF
TRBV3-1,TRBJ1-4,CASSQAGEEKLFF
TRBV29-1,TRBJ2-7,CSVNLVVAGAGKQYF
TRBV14,TRBJ2-1,CASSQDVGVNEQFF
TRBV29-1,TRBJ1-6,CSVGQGGESPLHF
TRBV14,TRBJ1-2,CASSFKQGTGGYTF
TRBV3-1,TRBJ2-1,CASSHPPRISSYNEQFF
TRBV24-1,TRBJ1-1,CATSDSGQGDTEAFF
TRBV7-9,TRBJ1-5,CASSLARDQPQHF
TRBV20-1,TRBJ1-1,CSARDQSTEAFF
TRBV10-1,TRBJ1-2,CASSGSRDRNTYGYTF
TRBV7-2,TRBJ2-5,CAISSGQEETQYF
TRBV20-1,TRBJ2-7,CSARDSGLAGGLEQYF
TRBV10-2,TRBJ2-7,CASTGSSYEQYF
TRBV6-4,TRBJ1-4,CASKSQEFFPEKLFF
TRBV29-1,TRBJ2-3,CSAGTGGTDTQYF
TRBV29-1,TRBJ1-2,CSVDGPANYGYTF
TRBV2,TRBJ2-3,CASSDMGVSIDTQYF